The rows below give T cell receptor beta chains drawn from one sample of a study of blood T cell repertoires in COVID-19. Data came from immunoSEQ multiplex PCR; TCRdb stores just in-frame clones and leaves some out. This sample has some 200,000 clones, with 70% to 90% found just once. Sequencing was performed on peripheral blood. The receptors shown here come from a woman aged 18-35 years who had recovered from COVID-19. CDR3s include the opening cysteine and the closing phenylalanine or tryptophan. A D gene is named only where the DNA matches it firmly. Expanded clones are given a class, and other clones once, few, many or no size at all.

D gene	clone size	V gene	J gene	CDR3 protein	CDR3 DNA
.	.	TRBV9	TRBJ1-2	CASSTRTDRYGYTF	TGTGCCAGCAGCACTCGGACAGACCGCTATGGCTACACCTTC
.	.	TRBV27	TRBJ2-1	CASVGGLNNEQFF	TGTGCCAGCGTGGGAGGCCTAAACAATGAGCAGTTCTTC
.	.	TRBV27	TRBJ1-5	CASSLQGLIGNQPQHF	TGTGCCAGCAGTTTACAGGGACTGATTGGCAATCAGCCCCAGCATTTT
.	.	TRBV19	TRBJ2-7	CASSPFVSYEQYF	TGTGCCAGTAGTCCTTTCGTCTCCTACGAGCAGTACTTC
.	.	TRBV4-1	TRBJ1-3	CASSQEVTGIRSGNTIYF	TGCGCCAGCAGCCAAGAAGTGACAGGAATCCGCTCTGGAAACACCATATATTTT
.	.	TRBV27	TRBJ1-1	CASSPLGHTEAFF	TGTGCCAGCAGTCCCCTGGGGCACACTGAAGCTTTCTTT
TRBD2	.	TRBV4-1	TRBJ2-7	CASSQDPSGRASYEQYF	TGCGCCAGCAGCCAAGATCCTAGCGGGAGAGCATCCTACGAGCAGTACTTC
TRBD1	.	TRBV24-1	TRBJ2-3	CATSDLTGSTDTQYF	TGTGCCACCAGTGACCTGACAGGGAGCACAGATACGCAGTATTTT
TRBD1	.	TRBV18	TRBJ2-7	CASSPRDSSYEQYF	TGTGCCAGCTCACCTCGGGACAGTTCCTACGAGCAGTACTTC
.	.	TRBV6-5	TRBJ2-1	CASSYGSGNSYNEQFF	TGTGCCAGCAGTTACGGGTCGGGAAACTCCTACAATGAGCAGTTCTTC
.	.	TRBV2	TRBJ1-2	CASTLEGRGYGYTF	TGTGCCAGCACCCTTGAAGGACGGGGCTATGGCTACACCTTC
TRBD1	.	TRBV20-1	TRBJ2-7	CSVGQAYEQYF	TGCAGTGTAGGACAGGCCTACGAGCAGTACTTC
.	.	TRBV3-1/TRBV3-2	TRBJ1-4	CASSQESGHLIRVDEKLFF	TGTGCCAGCAGCCAAGAGTCGGGACACCTCATCCGGGTGGATGAAAAACTGTTTTTT
.	.	TRBV19	TRBJ1-1	CASNTGNTEAFF	TGTGCCAGTAATACAGGGAACACTGAAGCTTTCTTT
TRBD1	few	TRBV6-4	TRBJ2-2	CASSDSQGAGELFF	TGTGCCAGCAGTGACTCTCAGGGGGCTGGGGAGCTGTTTTTT
.	.	TRBV19	TRBJ2-3	CASSLQGLDTQYF	TGTGCCAGTAGTTTACAGGGCTTGGATACGCAGTATTTT
TRBD1	.	TRBV9	TRBJ1-2	CASSIQGAYGYTF	TGTGCCAGCAGCATCCAGGGGGCCTATGGCTACACCTTC
TRBD1	once	TRBV4-2	TRBJ1-1	CASSQVLDREAEAFF	TGTGCCAGCAGCCAAGTATTAGACAGGGAAGCTGAAGCTTTCTTT
TRBD2	once	TRBV9	TRBJ2-1	CASSVDVGRPYEQFF	TGTGCCAGCAGCGTAGACGTCGGGAGGCCGTATGAGCAGTTCTTC
.	.	TRBV7-9	TRBJ1-2	CASSPQALNFYGYTF	TGTGCCAGCAGCCCGCAGGCCCTGAACTTTTATGGCTACACCTTC
.	once	TRBV6-5	TRBJ1-2	CASSPLTAYGYTF	TGTGCCAGCAGTCCTCTGACAGCCTATGGCTACACCTTC
.	once	TRBV5-1	TRBJ1-1	CASSLAGGNTEAFF	TGCGCCAGCAGCTTGGCCGGGGGAAACACTGAAGCTTTCTTT
.	.	TRBV20-1	TRBJ2-5	CSATPRETQYF	TGCAGTGCCACACCACGAGAGACCCAGTACTTC
.	.	TRBV4-3	TRBJ1-1	CASSQRGANTEAFF	TGCGCCAGCAGCCAACGGGGAGCGAACACTGAAGCTTTCTTT
TRBD1	.	TRBV7-9	TRBJ2-6	CASSFWGQGASGANVLTF	TGTGCCAGCAGCTTCTGGGGGCAGGGGGCTTCAGGGGCCAACGTCCTGACTTTC
.	.	TRBV10-3	TRBJ2-7	CAISEMAGHVEQYF	TGTGCCATCAGTGAGATGGCAGGGCACGTCGAGCAGTACTTC